One sample yielded the 5 T cell receptor beta chains listed below, sequenced in a study of Graves' ophthalmopathy and Graves' hyperthyroidism. The sequenced template was RNA, covering the TCR beta CDR3 region. HTBI-primed RT-PCR formed the first round, and a multiplex PCR formed the second. TCRdb processed the multiplex PCR reads anew with MiXCR; each CDR3 protein has one entry. The sample has about 220,000 distinct CDR3 sequences, roughly 21% seen once; the top ten hold 43%. Sequencing was carried out using peripheral blood. These receptor sequences come from a woman aged 45 to 65 with Graves' ophthalmopathy.

This clonotype was counted ten times or more. The V gene is TRBV28, the J gene TRBJ2-2, with TRBD1 as a possible D gene (5 bases). There are 15 residues in the CDR3. Between the trimmed V and J ends, which lost 3 bases and 7 bases, there was a span of 15 bases. CDR1 and CDR2 from the germline V gene are MDHEN and SYDVKM. CDR3 coding DNA: TGTGCCAGCAGTTTTCAAGGGGTTGGGATCGGGGAGCTGTTTTTT. This translates into CASSFQGVGIGELFF.

The chain couples TRBV3-1 to TRBJ1-1, with D possibly TRBD1 on 6 matching bases. The germline gives CDR1 LGHDT, CDR2 YNNKEL (reference sequence). The CDR3 is 14 residues long. With 2 bases removed from V and 8 bases from J, the gap between germline ends came to 15 bases. CDR3 coding DNA: TGTGCCAGCAGCCAAAGGGGGAGAGGCTCGGAAGCTTTCTTT. This gives the protein CASSQRGRGSEAFF.

This clonotype appeared many times. The gene calls are TRBV20-1 and TRBJ2-7; TRBD2 matches at 10 bases. Losses at the gene ends were 5 bases for V and 4 bases for J; bases not matched to a gene: 5. The CDR3 has 13 amino acids. CDR1 DFQATT and CDR2 SNEGSKA come from the germline V gene (reference sequence). The CDR3 nucleotides are TGCAGTGCTCCCAGGACTAGCGGATACGAGCAGTACTTC. Amino acid sequence: CSAPRTSGYEQYF.

V usage is TRBV12-3 or TRBV12-4 and J usage is TRBJ1-2; 7 bases match TRBD1. V lost 5 bases to trimming and J lost 0 bases; unmatched junction nucleotides: 6. The CDR3 runs 15 residues. This CDR3 reads CASSPQGQTNYGYTF. CDR3 DNA sequence: TGTGCCAGCAGTCCCCAGGGACAGACTAACTATGGCTACACCTTC.

This clonotype has ten or more counts. The rearrangement uses TRBV19 and TRBJ2-2; D remains ambiguous. CDR1 LNHDA and CDR2 SQIVND come from the germline V gene (reference sequence). The CDR3 has 16 amino acids. V was shortened by 1 base and J by 0 bases, with 9 bases between the two germline ends. CDR3 loop: CASSIGKGTNTGELFF. CDR3 coding DNA: TGTGCCAGTAGTATAGGGAAAGGGACGAACACCGGGGAGCTGTTTTTT. The full variable domain, with the rest looked up from reference TRBV19 and TRBJ2-2, is DGGITQSPKYLFRKEGQNVTLSCEQNLNHDAMYWYRQDPGQGLRLIYYSQIVNDFQKGDIAEGYSVSREKKESFPLTVTSAQKNPTAFYLCASSIGKGTNTGELFFGEGSRLTVL.